The 30 T cell receptor beta chains below were found in one sample sequenced in a study of shared clonotypes between healthy human individuals. Here immunoSEQ multiplex PCR was the method, and the copy in TCRdb shows in-frame clones only, minus some. There are some 2,000,000 clones in the sample; roughly 95% occur only once, and approximately 0.13% lies in the top ten. What was sequenced was naive CD4+ T cells sorted from blood. This sample's subset: CD45RA+ positively selected. These receptors came from a man between 18 and 29 years old in good health.

V is TRBV7-9 and J is TRBJ2-3; D is unresolved. With the DNA end fitting TRBJ1-5 better, the J assignment may be wrong. The germline V gene encodes CDR1 SEHNR and CDR2 FQNEAQ (reference sequence). CDR3 size: 15 residues. The CDR3 sequence: CASSSSRSFTDTQHF. The CDR3 DNA reads as TGTGCCAGCAGCTCTAGCCGAAGCTTCACAGATACGCAGCATTTT.

CDR3 in DNA: TGTGCCAGCAGTTACAGGACAGAGAATTCACCCCTCCACTTT. Protein: CASSYRTENSPLHF. The J gene is TRBJ1-6, the V gene TRBV6-5; maybe TRBD1 (6 bases). CDR3 size: 14 residues. The V and J ends lost 2 bases and 7 bases respectively, with 9 bases between them. Germline CDR1 is MNHEY and CDR2 is SVGAGI.

The gene calls are TRBV10-3 and TRBJ2-3; no firm D call. This CDR3 contains 16 residues. V lost 0 bases and J 0 bases, leaving 10 bases between the germline ends. Germline assignment: CDR1 ENHRY and CDR2 SYGVKD. The CDR3 loop is CAISESIVFSTDTQYF. The CDR3 DNA reads as TGTGCCATCAGTGAGTCCATAGTTTTTAGCACAGATACGCAGTATTTT.

Comment on this clone: Other nucleotide sequences in the sample specify the same CDR3. This chain connects TRBV10-3 to TRBJ2-5; D not resolved. Per germline, CDR1 ENHRY and CDR2 SYGVKD. Trimming pared 3 bases from V and 1 base from J, leaving 6 bases between. There are 13 residues in the CDR3. The CDR3 nucleotides are TGTGCCATCAGTGAAGGCGGCCAAGAGACCCAGTACTTC. This codes for CAISEGGQETQYF.

Regarding this clone: Other DNA variants within this sample encode the same CDR3. The CDR3 protein is CASSWGGGDNSPLHF. The CDR3 region has the DNA TGTGCCAGCAGTTGGGGTGGGGGAGATAATTCACCCCTCCACTTT. The chain links TRBV6-6 to TRBJ1-6; a possible D gene is TRBD1 (5 bases). This CDR3 is 15 amino acids long. V lost 4 bases and J 5 bases, leaving 12 bases between the germline ends. In germline, CDR1 is MNHNY, CDR2 SVGAGI (reference sequence).

The rearrangement links TRBV9 to TRBJ2-2; 9 positions match TRBD1. This CDR3 has 15 residues. With V trimmed by 1 base and J by 5 bases, 3 bases remained unmatched. Per germline, CDR1 SGDLS and CDR2 YYNGEE. The CDR3 DNA sequence: TGTGCCAGCAGCGTAATGGACAGGGGAACCGGGGAGCTGTTTTTT. It is translated as CASSVMDRGTGELFF.

The chain employs TRBV7-2 and TRBJ2-1; TRBD1 aligns across 11 bases. The CDR3 consists of 15 residues. The V gene's germline CDR1 is SGHTA and CDR2 FQGNSA. The ends lost 5 bases at V and 2 bases at J; junction bases unmatched: 2. The CDR3 DNA is TGTGCCAGCAGCCGGGACAGGGGGACCTACAATGAGCAGTTCTTC. Protein: CASSRDRGTYNEQFF.

The gene calls are TRBV15 and TRBJ1-1; no definite D call. The CDR3 runs 14 residues. Trimming took off 3 bases at V and 8 bases at J, with 16 bases between the two ends. Germline CDR1 and CDR2: LNHNV and YYDKDF (reference sequence). CDR3 protein: CATSRKGSSWEAFF. The CDR3 bases are TGTGCCACCAGCAGGAAAGGTTCAAGTTGGGAAGCTTTCTTT.

The V call is TRBV11-2, the J call TRBJ1-6; D remains ambiguous. CDR1 and CDR2 (germline): SGHAT, FQNNGV. The CDR3 is made up of 15 amino acids. The V end was cut by 1 base, the J end by 8 bases, with 12 bases between. CDR3 residues: CASSLAPFGDSPLHF. In DNA form, the CDR3 reads TGTGCCAGCAGCTTAGCCCCCTTTGGGGATTCACCCCTCCACTTT.

Of note for this clone: The sample contains more than one DNA sequence encoding this CDR3. V usage is TRBV28 and J usage is TRBJ2-5; the D gene could be TRBD1 or TRBD2 (5 bases each). In germline, CDR1 is MDHEN, CDR2 SYDVKM. The CDR3 runs 14 residues. Trimming took off 2 bases at V and 5 bases at J, with 12 bases between the two ends. CDR3 in amino acids: CASSLGTGSETQYF. The CDR3, as DNA: TGTGCCAGCAGTTTAGGGACCGGTTCGGAGACCCAGTACTTC.

The chain couples TRBV10-3 to TRBJ1-1, with D unclear. Trimming cost V 0 bases and J 10 bases, with 9 bases left between them. The length of the CDR3 is 12 residues. Germline lookup yields CDR1 ENHRY and CDR2 SYGVKD. CDR3 DNA sequence: TGTGCCATCAGTGAGTCCCCCACGGTAGCTTTCTTT. Residues: CAISESPTVAFF.

The chain is built from TRBV27 and TRBJ2-2; 14 bases are a match to TRBD2. Per the germline V gene, CDR1 is MNHEY and CDR2 is SMNVEV (reference sequence). This CDR3 region has 16 residues. With V trimmed by 5 bases and J by 7 bases, 6 bases remained unmatched. CDR3 DNA: TGTGCCAGCAGTCCCCGACTAGCGGGAGGGATCGGGGAGCTGTTTTTT. Translated, it gives CASSPRLAGGIGELFF.

This chain's CDR3 is CASSLASGVGYNEQFF. In nucleotides, the CDR3 is TGCGCCAGCAGCTTGGCTTCAGGGGTGGGATACAATGAGCAGTTCTTC. The chain uses TRBV5-1 and TRBJ2-1, with D possibly matching TRBD1 (6 bases). V lost 0 bases and J lost 4, with 14 bases in between. Looked up from germline, CDR1 is SGHRS and CDR2 is YFSETQ. This CDR3 spans 16 amino acids.

J is TRBJ1-1 and V is TRBV6-1; unclear D gene. CDR3 length: 13 residues. Per germline, CDR1 MNHNS and CDR2 SASEGT. V lost 5 bases and J lost 0, with 7 bases in between. CDR3 nucleotide sequence: TGTGCCAGCAGTCAAAAGTTGAACACTGAAGCTTTCTTT. Translated: CASSQKLNTEAFF.

Comment on this clone: The same CDR3 also results from other DNA sequences found in this sample. The chain uses TRBV2 and TRBJ2-7; D remains ambiguous. Trimming shortened V by 4 bases and J by 1 base, and 5 bases separated the two germline ends. The CDR3 is made up of 12 amino acids. Looked up from germline, CDR1 is SNHLY and CDR2 is FYNNEI. The CDR3 reads CASSARSYEQYF. CDR3 DNA: TGTGCCAGCAGTGCGAGATCCTACGAGCAGTACTTC. The whole variable domain, remainder taken from reference TRBV2 and TRBJ2-7, is EPEVTQTPSHQVTQMGQEVILRCVPISNHLYFYWYRQILGQKVEFLVSFYNNEISEKSEIFDDQFSVERPDGSNFTLKIRSTKLEDSAMYFCASSARSYEQYFGPGTRLTVT.

Remarks on this clone: This specimen includes other DNA sequences encoding the same CDR3. V and J are TRBV11-2 and TRBJ2-2, with D perhaps being TRBD1 or TRBD2 (5 bases each). Germline-derived CDR1 and CDR2 are SGHAT and FQNNGV. The CDR3 has 13 amino acids. Trimming removed 3 bases at V and 3 bases at J, with 5 bases between. CDR3 sequence: CASSLGDTGELFF. DNA for the CDR3: TGTGCCAGCAGCTTGGGGGACACCGGGGAGCTGTTTTTT.

V usage is TRBV27 and J usage is TRBJ2-7; D perhaps matches TRBD2 (5 bases). Trimming left V 5 bases short and J 5 bases short, with 22 bases between. This CDR3 contains 16 residues. Per the germline V gene, CDR1 is MNHEY and CDR2 is SMNVEV (reference sequence). Here the CDR3 reads CASSRRAITTEDEQYF. The CDR3 region has the DNA TGTGCCAGCAGTCGCCGAGCGATAACGACGGAGGACGAGCAGTACTTC.

The V and J genes are TRBV5-4 and TRBJ2-5; 8 positions match TRBD2. With 0 bases clipped from V and 5 bases from J, the junction kept 6 bases outside the gene matches. In germline, CDR1 is SGHNT, CDR2 YYREEE (reference sequence). The CDR3 totals 15 residues. The CDR3 reads CASSLGGGPRETQYF. The CDR3 DNA reads TGTGCCAGCAGCTTGGGCGGGGGGCCTCGGGAGACCCAGTACTTC.

This chain uses TRBV7-3 with TRBJ2-2, with a tentative D call TRBD1 (6 bases). The ends were cut back, 1 base at V and 2 bases at J, with 8 bases in the middle. The CDR3 consists of 15 residues. From germline, CDR1 is SGHTA and CDR2 FQGTGA. CDR3 sequence (DNA): TGTGCCAGCAGCTTAAGACAGGCTAACACCGGGGAGCTGTTTTTT. It yields the protein CASSLRQANTGELFF.

This clone was counted a single time. The gene calls are TRBV5-4 and TRBJ1-4, with D perhaps TRBD1 (6 bases). Germline V gene data show CDR1 as SGHNT and CDR2 as YYREEE (reference sequence). This CDR3 is built from 15 residues. Trimming removed 4 bases at V and 3 bases at J, with 13 bases between. CDR3 DNA sequence: TGTGCCAGCAGCCTGACGACAGGTCCTAATGAAAAACTGTTTTTT. Protein sequence: CASSLTTGPNEKLFF.

This chain joins TRBV25-1 and TRBJ1-1; D remains unclear. Trimming pared 6 bases from V and 4 bases from J, leaving 9 bases between. The length of the CDR3 is 12 residues. Germline V gene sequence: CDR1 MGHDK, CDR2 SYGVNS. CDR3 residues: CASRAGGTEAFF. CDR3 nucleotide sequence: TGTGCCAGCAGGGCCGGTGGCACTGAAGCTTTCTTT.

This clone has only one observation. The V gene is TRBV14, the J gene TRBJ1-2; no clear D gene. Germline CDR1 reads SGHDN; CDR2 reads FVKESK. Trimming shortened V by 1 base and J by 8 bases, and 17 bases separated the two germline ends. The CDR3 length is 15 residues. The CDR3 sequence is CASSQAEILTQGYTF. The CDR3 DNA sequence: TGTGCCAGCAGCCAAGCTGAGATCCTCACACAGGGCTACACCTTC. Supplemented by reference TRBV14 and TRBJ1-2, the full variable domain reads EAGVTQFPSHSVIEKGQTVTLRCDPISGHDNLYWYRRVMGKEIKFLLHFVKESKQDESGMPNNRFLAERTGGTYSTLKVQPAELEDSGVYFCASSQAEILTQGYTFGSGTRLTVV.

The chain carries TRBV28 and TRBJ1-4, with TRBD1 matching over 9 bases. This CDR3 contains 17 residues. V was clipped by 4 bases and J by 7 bases; unmatched bases: 13. Germline lookup yields CDR1 MDHEN and CDR2 SYDVKM. CDR3 region: CASSSVPGQGGSEKLFF. Here the CDR3 DNA reads TGTGCCAGCAGTTCCGTCCCGGGACAGGGAGGGAGTGAAAAACTGTTTTTT.

The J gene is TRBJ1-1, the V gene TRBV11-2; D uncertain. Per germline, CDR1 SGHAT and CDR2 FQNNGV. This CDR3 contains 15 residues. V was clipped by 0 bases and J by 7 bases, with 15 bases between them. The chain's CDR3 is CASSLDLAGQFEAFF. The CDR3 nucleotides are TGTGCCAGCAGCTTAGATCTGGCTGGGCAATTTGAAGCTTTCTTT. The variable domain in full, with the rest retrieved from reference TRBV11-2 and TRBJ1-1, is EAGVAQSPRYKIIEKRQSVAFWCNPISGHATLYWYQQILGQGPKLLIQFQNNGVVDDSQLPKDRFSAERLKGVDSTLKIQPAKLEDSAVYLCASSLDLAGQFEAFFGQGTRLTVV.

The chain is built from TRBV2 and TRBJ2-7; either TRBD1 or TRBD2 may fit D (6 bases each). CDR3 length: 13 amino acids. Germline V gene lookup returns CDR1 SNHLY and CDR2 FYNNEI. With 7 bases removed from V and 0 bases from J, the gap between germline ends came to 10 bases. This CDR3 is CASIADSSYEQYF. As DNA, the CDR3 is TGTGCCAGCATAGCGGACAGCTCCTACGAGCAGTACTTC.

This chain connects TRBV30 to TRBJ2-7; 9 bases line up with TRBD1. From germline, CDR1 is GTSNPN and CDR2 SVGIG (reference sequence). CDR3 length: 18 amino acids. V lost 1 base, J lost 6 bases, and 19 bases stayed unmatched. The CDR3 sequence: CAWSDPPPWTGEAGEQYF. As DNA, the CDR3 is TGTGCCTGGAGTGACCCGCCCCCTTGGACAGGGGAGGCGGGCGAGCAGTACTTC.

In regard to this clone: This CDR3 is also generated by other DNA sequences in the sample. The gene calls are TRBV9 and TRBJ1-1, with D tentatively TRBD1 (6 bases). This CDR3 spans 15 amino acids. V was clipped by 2 bases and J by 1 base, with 12 bases between them. Germline assignment: CDR1 SGDLS and CDR2 YYNGEE. The CDR3 DNA is TGTGCCAGCAGCGTCGGGGGCTGGGGGAACACTGAAGCTTTCTTT. It is translated as CASSVGGWGNTEAFF. The complete variable domain, with remaining parts taken from reference TRBV9 and TRBJ1-1, reads DSGVTQTPKHLITATGQRVTLRCSPRSGDLSVYWYQQSLDQGLQFLIQYYNGEERAKGNILERFSAQQFPDLHSELNLSSLELGDSALYFCASSVGGWGNTEAFFGQGTRLTVV.

This chain connects TRBV25-1 to TRBJ1-1; D perhaps matches TRBD1 (6 bases). The length of the CDR3 is 15 residues. From germline, CDR1 is MGHDK and CDR2 SYGVNS. The V gene lost 1 base and the J gene lost 0 bases, with 9 bases spanning the gap. For the CDR3, the DNA is TGTGCCAGCAGTGAATCAGGGGACCTGAACACTGAAGCTTTCTTT. Protein sequence: CASSESGDLNTEAFF.

The rearrangement links TRBV10-3 to TRBJ1-2; 7 bases are shared with TRBD1. Germline lookup yields CDR1 ENHRY and CDR2 SYGVKD. The CDR3 loop spans 12 amino acids. Germline trimming cut 6 bases from V and 14 bases from J; bases unmatched to any gene: 12. CDR3 sequence reads: CAIRGQGGVDTF. The CDR3 region has the DNA TGTGCCATCAGGGGGCAGGGGGGAGTGGATACCTTC.

The chain couples TRBV6-1 to TRBJ2-7; D unclear. Looked up from germline, CDR1 is MNHNS and CDR2 is SASEGT. The V end was cut by 5 bases, the J end by 0 bases, with 14 bases between. This CDR3 has 15 residues. DNA of the CDR3: TGTGCCAGCAGTTTCGTAAAGGGTTTCTCCTACGAGCAGTACTTC. Encoded protein: CASSFVKGFSYEQYF.